This is a list of T cell receptor beta chains from one sample in a study of identical twins. TCRdb independently ran MiXCR on the 5' RACE reads; one entry per CDR3 protein. Among 250,000 to 350,000 distinct CDR3 sequences, about 8% were seen once, and the ten largest hold approximately 2.1%. The data also belong to a second study, concerning yellow fever vaccine responses in identical twins.

Sequenced sample: memory (CD45RO+) T cells sorted from blood. Every receptor here comes from a woman aged 18-29 years in good health. Each CDR3 is given with its conserved first and last residue. A D gene is named only where the DNA matches it firmly.

- TRBJ2-2 TRBV20-1 CSAKGAGNTGELFF
- TRBJ2-1 TRBV29-1 CSVEPQDRQFF
- TRBJ2-1 TRBV29-1 CSVIGVPSSYNEQFF
- TRBJ1-5 TRBV12-3/TRBV12-4 CASAQGQNQPQHF
TRBD2 TRBJ2-5 TRBV7-9 CASSQRSSGRETQYF
- TRBJ2-3 TRBV3-1 CASSQERHGVYTQYF
TRBD2 TRBJ2-1 TRBV27 CASRRLAGGPYNEQFF
TRBD1 TRBJ2-5 TRBV2 CASSTDRGLWTGETQYF
TRBD2 TRBJ2-5 TRBV7-8 CASSSGTTQETQYF
- TRBJ1-4 TRBV4-2 CASNHAGEEAEKLFF
- TRBJ2-5 TRBV3-1 CASSPNRETQYF
- TRBJ1-2 TRBV7-9 CASSIQRGYTF
- TRBJ1-3 TRBV6-5 CASSYGGGAGNTIYF
- TRBJ2-6 TRBV2 CASDKQGSGANVLTF
TRBD2 TRBJ2-1 TRBV6-4 CASSASGGANEQFF
- TRBJ2-5 TRBV10-2 CASSRQQETQYF
- TRBJ1-3 TRBV28 CASSLLPGQNSGNTIYF
TRBD2 TRBJ2-7 TRBV19 CASRPSGGVLNEQYF
TRBD2 TRBJ2-3 TRBV10-2 CASSDPGQGLAGGPSTDTQYF
TRBD2 TRBJ2-5 TRBV19 CASSRGLAGGETQYF
- TRBJ2-5 TRBV28 CASETGRGTQYF
- TRBJ2-1 TRBV10-3 CAISVASGGVEQFF
TRBD1 TRBJ2-1 TRBV9 CASSRRQGYNEQFF
TRBD1 TRBJ2-5 TRBV11-2 CASNYRGLQETQYF
TRBD2 TRBJ2-3 TRBV11-2 CASSPLPGLAADTQYF
TRBD1 TRBJ2-4 TRBV19 CASRDREDPLAKNIQYF
- TRBJ2-7 TRBV2 CASSVIGEQYF
TRBD2 TRBJ2-5 TRBV7-2 CASFPGGSGETLYF
- TRBJ2-1 TRBV11-2 CASSLAVGLYNEQFF
- TRBJ2-5 TRBV2 CASSEGAGNMETQYF
- TRBJ1-2 TRBV28 CASINRRHGYTF
- TRBJ1-3 TRBV10-3 CAIADRSGNTIYF
- TRBJ1-4 TRBV6-1 CASSAGHLNGEKLFF
TRBD1 TRBJ1-2 TRBV12-3/TRBV12-4 CASSSMGTASYGYTF
TRBD2 TRBJ2-1 TRBV24-1 CATSDLLAGGPGEQFF
TRBD1 TRBJ2-1 TRBV25-1 CASSDQGAFNEQFF
TRBD2 TRBJ2-2 TRBV7-3 CASSPMELAGTTGELFF
TRBD1 TRBJ1-6 TRBV5-1 CASRGTGVYSPLHF
- TRBJ2-1 TRBV11-2 CASSSPFSASESYNEQFF
- TRBJ1-1 TRBV29-1 CSVPEGIGQFTEAFF
TRBD2 TRBJ2-3 TRBV2 CASSPGTSGIYTQYF
TRBD1 TRBJ2-3 TRBV9 CASSAGTGGSTDTQYF
TRBD2 TRBJ2-2 TRBV20-1 CCARDLGSGGITGELFF
- TRBJ2-7 TRBV20-1 CSARVLDYEQYF
TRBD2 TRBJ2-3 TRBV4-2 CASSQGGLAGGSTDTQYF
- TRBJ1-6 TRBV6-4 CASSESAGENSPLHF
- TRBJ2-5 TRBV2 CASSQEVSETQYF
- TRBJ1-6 TRBV4-1 CASSQDMAAYNSPLHF
TRBD2 TRBJ2-7 TRBV27 CASSLFSQGLATTAEQYF
TRBD2 TRBJ2-5 TRBV19 CASTSGASGQQETQYF
- TRBJ1-4 TRBV12-3/TRBV12-4 CASSFLVANEKLFF
- TRBJ1-5 TRBV7-8 CASSFGRRSNQPQHF
- TRBJ2-3 TRBV10-3 CAISALGADTQYF
- TRBJ2-2 TRBV7-9 CASSLVFAGNTGELFF
TRBD1 TRBJ2-7 TRBV9 CASSVEGDRGNEQYF
- TRBJ1-6 TRBV7-9 CASSYSNSPLHF
TRBD2 TRBJ2-1 TRBV20-1 CSARELAGNNEQFF
- TRBJ2-1 TRBV10-3 CAIRGGQTSELYNEQFF